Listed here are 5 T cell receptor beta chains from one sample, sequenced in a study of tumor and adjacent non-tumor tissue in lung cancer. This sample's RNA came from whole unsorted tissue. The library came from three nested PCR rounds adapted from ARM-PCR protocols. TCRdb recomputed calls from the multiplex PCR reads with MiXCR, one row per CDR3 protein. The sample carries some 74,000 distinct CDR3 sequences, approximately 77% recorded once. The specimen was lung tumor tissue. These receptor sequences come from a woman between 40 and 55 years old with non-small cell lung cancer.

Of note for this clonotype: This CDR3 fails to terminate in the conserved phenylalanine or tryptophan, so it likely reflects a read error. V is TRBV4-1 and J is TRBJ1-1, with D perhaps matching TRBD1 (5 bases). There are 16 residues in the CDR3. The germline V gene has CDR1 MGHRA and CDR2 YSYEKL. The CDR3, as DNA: TGCGCCAGCGGCCAACCAGCAAGGGGCGCGAACACTGGAGCTTTCTAT. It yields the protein CASGQPARGANTGAFY.

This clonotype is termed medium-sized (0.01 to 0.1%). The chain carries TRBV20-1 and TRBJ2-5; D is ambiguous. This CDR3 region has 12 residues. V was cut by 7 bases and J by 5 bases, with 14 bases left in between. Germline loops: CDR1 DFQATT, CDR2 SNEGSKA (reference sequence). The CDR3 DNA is TGCAGTGAGGACGGACCCCGGGAGACCCAGTACTTC. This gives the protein CSEDGPRETQYF.

As DNA, the CDR3 is TGCAGCGTTGAAGATGAGGCCGGCAATGAGCAGTACTTC. It codes for CSVEDEAGNEQYF. The J gene is TRBJ2-7, the V gene TRBV29-1; D gene ambiguous. Germline CDR1 is SQVTM and CDR2 is ANQGSEA. V was pared by 0 bases and J by 7 bases, with 13 bases between. This CDR3 is 13 amino acids long.

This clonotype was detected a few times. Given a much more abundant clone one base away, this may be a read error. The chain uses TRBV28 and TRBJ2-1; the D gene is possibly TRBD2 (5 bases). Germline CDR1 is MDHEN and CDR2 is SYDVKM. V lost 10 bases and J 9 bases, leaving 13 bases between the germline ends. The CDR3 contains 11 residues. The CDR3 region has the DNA TGTGCCAACAGCGCCGAGGGTGAGCAGTTCTTC. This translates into CANSAEGEQFF.

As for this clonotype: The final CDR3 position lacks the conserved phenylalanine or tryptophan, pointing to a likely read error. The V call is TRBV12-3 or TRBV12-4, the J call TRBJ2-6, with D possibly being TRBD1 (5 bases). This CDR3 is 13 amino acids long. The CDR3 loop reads CASRESGANVLTI. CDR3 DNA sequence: TGTGCCAGCAGGGAATCTGGGGCCAATGTCCTGACTATC.